This T cell receptor beta chain comes out of a study of identical twins (TCRdb year 2016). For context, the study as a whole: The study deep-sequenced TCR alpha and beta repertoires from monozygotic twins, unrelated adults of various ages and cord blood to test whether fetal clonotypes persist. To rule out contamination, replicate twin experiments were performed at different times with different library preparation protocols.

The investigation overall reported the following: Abundant cord blood beta clonotypes had fewer insertions, young adult naive repertoires showed a similar but weaker trend, and memory repertoires showed no such trend. Because the same donors could not be followed over many years, the conclusions relied on cross-sectional statistical analysis. Invariant T cells such as MAIT and iNKT could partly confound zero-insertion analyses, though diverse VJ usage argued against this for most clonotypes. In monozygotic twins, out-of-frame TCR alpha sharing was systematically underestimated by recombination models, although the models agreed with sharing between unrelated individuals. In beta out-of-frame sequences, excess twin sharing was weaker, because having fewer shared sequences lowered the signal-to-noise ratio. Compared with coincidental sharing between unrelated individuals, out-of-frame TCR alpha sequences shared between twins had an excess of sequences with low generation probability.

The library was obtained by 5' RACE. The sequencer was an Illumina HiSeq 2000. Template switching introduced a universal primer binding site; the final cDNA contained a unique molecular identifier, enabling accurate counting of TCR cDNA molecules. Specific primers in the conserved constant-segment region were used to synthesize first-strand cDNA for TCR alpha and beta chains. To control for contamination, every cDNA library carried two barcodes: a SMART-Mk sample barcode plus Illumina barcodes. TruSeq adapter sequences and Illumina sample barcodes were added in two successive PCR steps. Sequencing of the TCR alpha and beta cDNA libraries was done on the Illumina HiSeq platform using custom primers. Processing in the source paper ran as follows. MiGEC was used to process raw reads and extract unique molecular identifiers, and MiXCR was used to find CDR3 positions. Recombination models were inferred per individual with the repgenHMM and IGoR tools using an EM algorithm. Shared clonotype analysis was performed with the tcR package in R, normalizing sharing by the product of cloneset sizes. To study raw recombination without the effects of thymic and clonal selection, out-of-frame nonproductive sequences were analyzed. The public reads were quality trimmed at Q25 with fastp and then assembled into clones with MiXCR by TCRdb, keeping productive beta chains. Identical CDR3 proteins give one entry, which carries the most common genes and DNA. TCRdb, not the authors, supplied the V and J calls. A total of 700,000 or so distinct CDR3 sequences appear in this sample, approximately 21% of them only once. The top ten constitute around 4.4% of the sample.

This clonotype was picked up one time. The specificity of this receptor is unknown. The input lacks base qualities; no much larger clone sits a single base away. On its own, one read is weak support. Every donor in the study was a healthy Caucasian. The twin cohort consisted of three pairs of female monozygotic twins, all aged about 18 to 29 years. Peripheral blood mononuclear cells were the source from which RNA for the TCR libraries was isolated. The same data also contributed to another study, on T cells expressing NK-cell markers. As the second study states: In sorted CD3+CD56+NKG2C+, CD3+CD56+NKG2C- and CD3+CD56-NKG2C+ T-cell subsets from about 8 donors, TCR beta-chain repertoires were profiled. Among the eight sequenced donors, only one was HCMV-seronegative, while the other seven were HCMV-seropositive. To restrict sorting to alphabetaTCR-expressing T cells, an anti-gammadeltaTCR antibody was added in several experiments. In six donors, the dominant CD3+CD56+NKG2C+ clonotypes ranked among the top 10 CD8+ clonotypes, making up roughly 1.0-8% of CD8+ T cells. Those dominant clonotypes were again the most abundant among CD3+CD56-NKG2C+ cells in a few donors, at roughly 25-65%. Whether the expanded NKG2C-expressing T cell clones were specific for HCMV antigens was left unclear. The eight sequenced donors were randomly selected healthy volunteers, three men and five women. HCMV-specific IgG was detected in serum with a commercial ELISA kit to determine HCMV serostatus. For several donors, bulk peripheral blood T-cell repertoires were also sequenced from unsorted PBMC. MIGEC handled demultiplexing of the reads and grouping by UMI, while MiTCR was used to assemble and quantify clonotypes. To exclude erroneous sequences, only TCR cDNA sequences supported by at least two reads were retained. The tcR package was used for downstream repertoire analysis, and clonotypes were matched between fractions using CDR3 nucleotide sequence together with V segment. Antigen specificity was annotated against VDJdb with VDJmatch, allowing one amino acid substitution in CDR3.

This receptor was obtained from a woman aged 18 to 35 in good health. Sequencing input: PBMCs.

CDR3 sequence: CASSQVGADSYEQYF. Here is the DNA: TGCGCCAGCAGCCAAGTAGGTGCCGACAGCTACGAGCAGTACTTC. The receptor chain draws on TRBV4-3 and TRBJ2-7; TRBD1 is possibly the D segment (5 matching bases). Its CDR3 holds 15 amino acids, cysteine through phenylalanine. Just CDR3 DNA is preserved here, 45 bases in frame from base 1. Deletion took 1 base off V and 3 bases off J, with a span of 13 bases between the germline ends. For CDR1 and CDR2, the germline V gene lists LGHNA and YSLEER.